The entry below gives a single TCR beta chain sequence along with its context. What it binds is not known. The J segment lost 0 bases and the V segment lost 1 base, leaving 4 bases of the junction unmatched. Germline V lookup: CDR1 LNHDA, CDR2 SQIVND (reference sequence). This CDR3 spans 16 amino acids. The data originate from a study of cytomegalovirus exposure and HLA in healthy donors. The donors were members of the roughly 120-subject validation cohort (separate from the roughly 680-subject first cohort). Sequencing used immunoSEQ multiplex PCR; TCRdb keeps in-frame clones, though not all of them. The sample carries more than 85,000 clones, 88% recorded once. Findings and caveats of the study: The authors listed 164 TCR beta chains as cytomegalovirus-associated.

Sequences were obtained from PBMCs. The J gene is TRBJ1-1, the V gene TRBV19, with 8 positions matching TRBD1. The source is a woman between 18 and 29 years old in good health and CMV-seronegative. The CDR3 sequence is CASSIGDRYLNTEAFF. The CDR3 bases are TGTGCCAGTAGTATAGGGGACAGGTACCTGAACACTGAAGCTTTCTTT.